The count of the clone carrying this T cell receptor (beta chain) is one. Its target is not known. CDR3 length: 14 amino acids. CDR1 and CDR2 from the germline V gene are SGHRS and YFSETQ. V was pared by 2 bases and J by 7 bases, with 5 bases of the junction left unmatched. T cells were sequenced at a targeted depth of 1 in 200,000 to 1 in 1 million. Clones were read by immunoSEQ multiplex PCR, and TCRdb kept only the in-frame ones, dropping some. The table records 130,000 or so clones, about 80% of them present only once. The source of the sample is a study of cytotoxic CD8 clonotypes in ibrutinib-treated CLL. Whole-study context: Response specimens were obtained following a median treatment duration of about 12 months, with a range of 6 to 36. General study results and limits: Public clonotypes, rarely seen, contracted or held steady on treatment.

Sequences were derived from PBMCs, sampled after 12 months of ibrutinib treatment. The origin of this receptor is a human donor with chronic lymphocytic leukemia. The V gene is TRBV5-1, the J gene TRBJ1-5; 8 bases fit TRBD1. The chain's CDR3 is CASSFDRGGQPQHF. DNA of the CDR3: TGCGCCAGCAGCTTTGACAGGGGCGGCCAGCCCCAGCATTTT.